This TCR beta chain appears in the sequencing data of a study of blood T cell repertoires in COVID-19. Background on the study: Whether acute or convalescent, the COVID-19 samples came from the United States, Italy and Spain. From T cells, B-cell-depleted T cells, or PBMCs came the material, which was cDNA or gDNA.

Seattle patients were enrolled during active infection and followed longitudinally. This CDR3 contains 16 residues. Trimming took off 7 bases at V and 4 bases at J, with 22 bases between the two ends. Germline assignment: CDR1 LNHDA and CDR2 SQIVND (reference sequence). In the authors' methods: Reference gene primer amplification gave nucleated cell count estimates. Method: immunoSEQ multiplex PCR; TCRdb's copy keeps in-frame clones and lacks some. The DNA was the basis for D and trimming; V, J and clone size are from that table. The table records more than 250,000 clones, around 90% of them present only once.

V usage is TRBV19 and J usage is TRBJ1-1; D not resolved. The sequencing input was peripheral blood. This receptor was identified in a woman aged 50 to 60 with COVID-19, enrolled during active disease. The chain's CDR3 is CASIYREARSPTEAFF. The DNA of the CDR3 is TGTGCCAGTATTTATCGGGAGGCTAGAAGCCCCACTGAAGCTTTCTTT. Complete variable domain (other parts from reference TRBV19 and TRBJ1-1): DGGITQSPKYLFRKEGQNVTLSCEQNLNHDAMYWYRQDPGQGLRLIYYSQIVNDFQKGDIAEGYSVSREKKESFPLTVTSAQKNPTAFYLCASIYREARSPTEAFFGQGTRLTVV.